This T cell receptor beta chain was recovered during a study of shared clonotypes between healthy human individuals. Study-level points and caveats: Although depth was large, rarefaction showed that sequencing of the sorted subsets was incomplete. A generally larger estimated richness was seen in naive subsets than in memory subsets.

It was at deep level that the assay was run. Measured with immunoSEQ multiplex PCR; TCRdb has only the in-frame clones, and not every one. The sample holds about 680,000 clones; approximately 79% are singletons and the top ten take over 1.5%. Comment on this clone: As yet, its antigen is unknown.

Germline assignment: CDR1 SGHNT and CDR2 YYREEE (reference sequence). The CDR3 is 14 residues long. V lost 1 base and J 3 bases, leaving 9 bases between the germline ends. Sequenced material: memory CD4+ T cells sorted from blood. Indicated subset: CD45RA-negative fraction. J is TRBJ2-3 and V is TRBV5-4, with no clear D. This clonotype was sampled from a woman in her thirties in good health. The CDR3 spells CASSLKGPTDTQYF. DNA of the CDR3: TGTGCCAGCAGCTTGAAGGGTCCGACAGATACGCAGTATTTT.